This T cell receptor (beta chain) was identified in a study of CD8+ T cells in alopecia areata listed by TCRdb under 2018. Background for the entire study: The treated patients took part in an open-label pilot trial in which moderate-to-severe alopecia areata was treated with oral tofacitinib at 5 to 10 mg twice daily. Tofacitinib was administered for 6 to 18 months, and 6 months of follow-up off drug were then conducted to assess delayed response and recurrence. For the treated patients, the SALT score, which quantifies what percentage of scalp surface area is affected, served as the measure of disease severity. High-throughput TCRbeta sequencing was used to examine T cell clonal expansion in alopecia areata in both the C3H/HeJ mouse model and human patients. In humans, TCRbeta sequencing was performed on scalp tissue and on sorted CD4+ and CD8+ peripheral blood T cells from healthy controls and from patients with patchy or totalis/universalis alopecia areata. Patients on tofacitinib were biopsied at baseline and after 4 and 24 weeks of treatment, and several of the patients also had a later scalp biopsy. Clonality in the scalp was compared among normal scalp (n=4), patchy alopecia areata scalp (n=8), and alopecia totalis/universalis scalp (n=8). The RNA source kit depended on sample type: the PAXgene miRNA kit for fixed scalp, the miRNeasy kit for PBMCs, and the RNeasy kit for mouse skin. TCRbeta CDR3 regions were amplified by immunoSEQ multiplex PCR using 35 Vbeta forward and 13 Jbeta reverse primers.

There are 13 amino acids in the CDR3, from cysteine to phenylalanine inclusive. This entry keeps only the CDR3 DNA: 39 bases, framed from base 1. Looking up the germline V gene yields CDR1 SGHVS and CDR2 FQNEAQ. Unmatched junction bases come to 5, with V trimmed by 5 bases and J by 7 bases. Per the publication, the treatment or condition label means: oral pan-JAK inhibitor, 5-10 mg twice daily. Lesional scalp punch biopsies and peripheral blood were obtained from alopecia areata patients. PBMCs were isolated by density centrifugation and stained for CD3, CD4 and CD8, after which CD4+ and CD8+ T cells were sorted on a FACSAria. With regard to this clone: The antigen it binds to is not known. Base qualities are not recorded, but no much larger clone differs from it by a single base.

The paper's findings and limits, for the study overall: Compared with normal scalp, lesional scalp, particularly in alopecia totalis/universalis, had higher clonality and more expanded CD8+ clones, which suggests antigenic drive. Tofacitinib significantly lowered scalp clonality and the number of expanded CD8+ clones among the top 100 scalp clones. TCR sequences shared between patients were less clear than in mice, possibly partly because of HLA diversity in the patient population. Resident alphabeta T cells in normal human skin are also sequenced, complicating scalp TCR repertoire analysis, unlike mouse skin dominated by gammadelta T cells. Because the treated cohort was small and included a single nonresponder, larger studies are needed to assess links between baseline CD8+ expansion and response. During tofacitinib treatment, many expanded lesional clones remained in scalp and blood, and this persistence may partly explain relapse after treatment is stopped.

The library was made by the immunoSEQ multiplex PCR assay. To provide template for TCR sequencing, every sample had RNA extracted and reverse transcribed into cDNA. First-strand cDNA was synthesized with SuperScript III using a 2:1 mix of oligo-dT and random hexamers. A synthetic immune receptor repertoire was used to assess amplification bias, and residual bias was removed computationally. For the original study's pipeline: After raw reads were preprocessed to remove errors, the CDR3 was defined following IMGT conventions as running from the conserved cysteine to phenylalanine. To get clonality, Shannon entropy was normalized by log2 of the number of productive unique TCRs and the result was subtracted from 1. Scalp TCRbeta sequences were cross-referenced with sorted blood CD4 and CD8 repertoires so that the CD4 or CD8 identity of scalp clones could be inferred. TCRdb obtained this table from immuneACCESS and retained in-frame rearrangements with V and J assigned. These tables miss some clones; where compared with another copy, unresolved V genes account for less than half of the shortfall, and the remainder is unexplained. V and J calls and clone size follow that table, whereas D and trimming were derived from the DNA. A total of under 95,000 clones appear in this sample, more than 65% of them only once. The ten largest clones take up roughly 17% of the sample.

The specimen comprised CD8+ T cells sorted from blood, sampled at approximately week 44, from a patient treated with tofacitinib. The receptor chain draws on TRBV7-8 and TRBJ1-2, and 9 junctional nucleotides match TRBD1. The TCR originated in a human donor with alopecia areata. The CDR3 here reads CASSPDRGGGYTF. The nucleotide sequence reads as follows: TGTGCCAGCAGCCCGGACAGGGGAGGTGGCTACACCTTC. With the portions outside the CDR3 filled from the reference TRBV7-8 and TRBJ1-2 genes, the complete variable region becomes GAGVSQSPRYKVAKRGQDVALRCDPISGHVSLFWYQQALGQGPEFLTYFQNEAQLDKSGLPSDRFFAERPEGSVSTLKIQRTQQEDSAVYLCASSPDRGGGYTFGSGTRLTVV.